The next 25 T cell receptor beta chains were all read from a single sample in a study of identical twins. TCRdb redid the calling of the 5' RACE reads with MiXCR, one entry per CDR3 protein. Of 450,000 or so distinct CDR3 sequences listed, 13% to 15% are singletons. These data were likewise used in another study, on yellow fever vaccine responses in identical twins.

The sequenced sample was CD4+ T cells sorted from blood. These receptors all stem from a woman aged 18-29 years in good health.

The chain has TRBV7-9 and TRBJ2-1; no clear D gene. Germline CDR1 and CDR2: SEHNR and FQNEAQ (reference sequence). The CDR3 sequence is 16 residues long. V was shortened by 3 bases and J by 5 bases, with 17 bases between the two germline ends. The CDR3 protein is CASSFIPSTINNEQFF. CDR3 coding DNA: TGTGCCAGCAGCTTCATCCCATCGACCATTAACAATGAGCAGTTCTTC.

This clonotype was observed a few times. The V call is TRBV9, the J call TRBJ1-1; D gene uncertain. Germline CDR1 is SGDLS and CDR2 is YYNGEE. The CDR3 totals 15 residues. The ends were cut back, 3 bases at V and 0 bases at J, with 12 bases in the middle. CDR3: CASSGATVMNTEAFF. In DNA form, the CDR3 reads TGTGCCAGCAGCGGCGCAACGGTTATGAACACTGAAGCTTTCTTT.

The chain links TRBV20-1 to TRBJ2-7, with TRBD2 identical over 11 bases. CDR3 length: 12 residues. Germline-derived CDR1 and CDR2 are DFQATT and SNEGSKA (reference sequence). Losses at the gene ends were 6 bases for V and 9 bases for J; bases not matched to a gene: 7. CDR3 sequence (DNA): TGCAGTGCCACCCTAGCGGGAGGTGGGCAGTACTTC. Its translation: CSATLAGGGQYF.

This clonotype has a count of ten or more. The chain is built from TRBV29-1 and TRBJ2-3; D remains ambiguous. The germline V and J ends were trimmed by 6 bases and 1 base, with 5 bases remaining between them. CDR1 is SQVTM, CDR2 ANQGSEA, per germline. The CDR3 runs to 11 residues. CDR3 region: CSVGRTDTQYF. CDR3 nucleotides: TGCAGCGTCGGACGCACAGATACGCAGTATTTT.

This clonotype has just a few counts. The chain combines TRBV6-1 with TRBJ2-1; no reliable D call. Germline loops: CDR1 MNHNS, CDR2 SASEGT. V lost 5 bases, J lost 4 bases, and 6 bases lay in between. This CDR3 spans 12 amino acids. The CDR3 DNA reads as TGTGCCAGCAGTACGGTATACAATGAGCAGTTCTTC. Amino acids: CASSTVYNEQFF.

This chain uses TRBV12-3 or TRBV12-4 with TRBJ2-7; no clear D. Trimming left V 2 bases short and J 0 bases short, with 8 bases between. The CDR3 runs 14 residues. For the CDR3, the DNA is TGTGCCAGCAGTTTAATAGAGAGCTCCTACGAGCAGTACTTC. It encodes CASSLIESSYEQYF.

This chain joins TRBV7-2 and TRBJ2-5, with D unresolved. The CDR3 totals 14 residues. Trimming shortened V by 7 bases and J by 2 bases, and 14 bases separated the two germline ends. CDR1 SGHTA and CDR2 FQGNSA come from the germline V gene. Written as DNA, the CDR3 is TGTGCCAGCACCCCTATGAGGAGACAAGAGACCCAGTACTTC. It codes for CASTPMRRQETQYF.

The chain recombines TRBV6-1 with TRBJ2-7; D unclear. The germline V gene has CDR1 MNHNS and CDR2 SASEGT. Trimming took 5 bases from V and 6 from J, leaving 20 bases between them. The CDR3 has 15 residues. For the CDR3, the DNA is TGTGCCAGCAGTATGGACCTCTCCAACCTTCCCGAGCAGTACTTC. This sequence encodes CASSMDLSNLPEQYF.

This clonotype was recorded many times. The gene calls are TRBV5-1 and TRBJ1-5, with a weak D call TRBD1 (5 bases). The germline gives CDR1 SGHRS, CDR2 YFSETQ. V lost 0 bases, J lost 6 bases, and 13 bases lay in between. The CDR3 is made up of 15 amino acids. DNA for the CDR3: TGCGCCAGCAGCTTGGAATGGGGCAGTAGTCAGCCCCAGCATTTT. Residues: CASSLEWGSSQPQHF. The complete variable domain, with remaining parts taken from reference TRBV5-1 and TRBJ1-5, reads KAGVTQTPRYLIKTRGQQVTLSCSPISGHRSVSWYQQTPGQGLQFLFEYFSETQRNKGNFPGRFSGRQFSNSRSEMNVSTLELGDSALYLCASSLEWGSSQPQHFGDGTRLSIL.

There are a few counts of this clonotype. V usage is TRBV15 and J usage is TRBJ2-1; D gene unclear. This CDR3 is 14 amino acids long. From germline, CDR1 is LNHNV and CDR2 YYDKDF (reference sequence). Trimming removed 8 bases from V and 0 bases from J, with 11 bases in between. CDR3 sequence: CATGGELSYNEQFF. DNA for the CDR3: TGTGCCACCGGTGGGGAACTCTCCTACAATGAGCAGTTCTTC.

This clonotype has just a few counts. This chain uses TRBV24-1 with TRBJ2-1; 8 positions match TRBD1. Germline CDR1 and CDR2: KGHDR and SFDVKD. J was trimmed by 6 bases and V by 8 bases; bases with no gene match: 11. This CDR3 has 15 amino acids. In DNA, the CDR3 is TGTGCCACCAAATCGCCGGAAACAGGGGGCAATGAGCAGTTCTTC. Its translation is CATKSPETGGNEQFF.

This clonotype was seen ten or more times. The chain couples TRBV20-1 to TRBJ1-1; 8 bases agree with TRBD1. This CDR3 contains 15 residues. CDR1 is DFQATT and CDR2 is SNEGSKA in the germline V gene (reference sequence). With V trimmed by 5 bases and J by 0 bases, 8 bases remained unmatched. The CDR3 region has the DNA TGCAGTGCTCGCCGACAGGGGAACATGAACACTGAAGCTTTCTTT. Protein product: CSARRQGNMNTEAFF.

Comments on this clonotype: This may arise from a read error, as a much more abundant clone is one base away. J is TRBJ2-1 and V is TRBV7-8, with TRBD2 as a possible D gene (6 bases). CDR1 is SGHVS, CDR2 FQNEAQ, per germline. CDR3 size: 15 residues. Written as DNA, the CDR3 is TGTGCCAGCAGCAGGGACTCTAACTCCTACAATGTGCAGTTCTTC. This sequence encodes CASSRDSNSYNVQFF.

The chain recombines TRBV6-2 or TRBV6-3 with TRBJ2-7, with TRBD2 as a possible D gene (6 bases). CDR3 length: 13 amino acids. V lost 6 bases, J lost 3 bases, and 12 bases lay in between. Germline V gene sequence: CDR1 MNHEY, CDR2 SVGEGT. This CDR3 is CASSLLAFYEQYF. The CDR3, as DNA: TGTGCCAGCAGCCTCCTAGCGTTCTACGAGCAGTACTTC.

This chain joins TRBV12-3 or TRBV12-4 and TRBJ2-2; TRBD2 is a possible D gene (5 bases). Trimming took off 0 bases at V and 3 bases at J, with 8 bases between the two ends. CDR3 length equals 15 residues. The CDR3 here is CASSLAGEHTGELFF. The CDR3 DNA sequence: TGTGCCAGCAGTTTAGCCGGGGAACACACCGGGGAGCTGTTTTTT.

This chain joins TRBV6-5 and TRBJ2-5; TRBD1 agrees at 7 bases. CDR1 is MNHEY, CDR2 SVGAGI, per germline. V was clipped by 3 bases and J by 2 bases; unmatched bases: 6. This CDR3 comprises 15 residues. CDR3 protein: CASSYWETGQETQYF. The CDR3 region has the DNA TGTGCCAGCAGTTATTGGGAGACAGGGCAAGAGACCCAGTACTTC.

The chain employs TRBV5-1 and TRBJ2-3; D remains unclear. The germline CDR1 and CDR2 sequences are SGHRS and YFSETQ. V lost 0 bases and J lost 3, with 14 bases in between. This CDR3 is 16 amino acids long. The CDR3 loop is CASSLVGREGTDTQYF. CDR3 in DNA: TGCGCCAGCAGCTTGGTAGGCAGAGAAGGTACAGATACGCAGTATTTT.

The J gene is TRBJ1-2, the V gene TRBV4-1, with TRBD1 as a possible D gene (5 bases). The CDR3 consists of 14 residues. Germline CDR1 MGHRA, CDR2 YSYEKL. V was pared by 0 bases and J by 7 bases, with 12 bases between. The CDR3 spells CASSQDMGLRGYTF. The CDR3 DNA sequence: TGCGCCAGCAGCCAAGATATGGGACTTCGTGGCTACACCTTC.

The chain has TRBV20-1 and TRBJ2-1, with TRBD1 matching over 8 bases. V lost 3 bases, J lost 0 bases, and 1 base stayed unmatched. Germline CDR1 reads DFQATT; CDR2 reads SNEGSKA (reference sequence). This CDR3 is built from 14 residues. The CDR3 sequence: CSASGTGSYNEQFF. CDR3 DNA sequence: TGCAGTGCTAGTGGGACAGGCTCCTACAATGAGCAGTTCTTC.

This clonotype was detected only a few times. The V and J genes are TRBV28 and TRBJ2-2; the match to TRBD2 covers 11 bases. Germline assignment: CDR1 MDHEN and CDR2 SYDVKM. The CDR3 is made up of 17 amino acids. The V segment lost 6 bases and the J segment 0 bases; nucleotides outside the gene matches: 6. CDR3 in amino acids: CASSKLAGGTNTGELFF. CDR3 coding DNA: TGTGCCAGCAGCAAATTAGCGGGGGGGACGAACACCGGGGAGCTGTTTTTT.

The chain links TRBV5-6 to TRBJ2-7; D is tentatively TRBD1 or TRBD2 (5 bases each). CDR1 SGHDT and CDR2 YYEEEE come from the germline V gene. The CDR3 contains 15 residues. V lost 3 bases and J lost 1, with 14 bases in between. Here the CDR3 reads CASSSGRSGSYEQYF. CDR3 nucleotide sequence: TGTGCCAGCAGCTCGGGACGGTCTGGATCCTACGAGCAGTACTTC.

The chain joins TRBV27 to TRBJ2-7; 11 positions match TRBD2. The CDR3 consists of 15 residues. CDR1 MNHEY and CDR2 SMNVEV come from the germline V gene (reference sequence). The ends lost 8 bases at V and 6 bases at J; junction bases unmatched: 12. As DNA, the CDR3 is TGTGCCAGCGGGGGCCTAGCGGGAGGAAATCGCGAGCAGTACTTC. Its translation: CASGGLAGGNREQYF.

The chain recombines TRBV27 with TRBJ2-1; 7 bases line up with TRBD2. The germline V gene encodes CDR1 MNHEY and CDR2 SMNVEV (reference sequence). The CDR3 totals 12 residues. Losses at the gene ends were 11 bases for V and 6 bases for J; bases not matched to a gene: 7. In DNA form, the CDR3 reads TGTGCCTCAGCATCTAGCGGCAATGAGCAGTTCTTC. Protein: CASASSGNEQFF.

The chain carries TRBV12-3 or TRBV12-4 and TRBJ2-5; D is perhaps TRBD1 or TRBD2 (6 bases each). This CDR3 region has 14 residues. V lost 8 bases and J 7 bases, leaving 20 bases between the germline ends. In DNA, the CDR3 is TGTGCCAGCCGAAGGGGGGCAGGGTGGGCGACCCAGTACTTC. Translated: CASRRGAGWATQYF.

The chain employs TRBV20-1 and TRBJ1-1; 7 positions agree with TRBD1. Trimming removed 4 bases from V and 11 bases from J; junction bases left unmatched: 19. The CDR3 has 15 residues. Germline V gives CDR1 DFQATT, CDR2 SNEGSKA (reference sequence). Here the CDR3 DNA reads TGCAGTGCTACCCACACAAAAACAGGGGCCGGACGGGCTTTCTTT. It is translated as CSATHTKTGAGRAFF.